This T cell receptor beta chain is drawn from a study of cytomegalovirus exposure and HLA in healthy donors. Study at large: The roughly 120 validation repertoires used the same platform as the 650 to 850 first-cohort repertoires (as reported by a later analysis).

The table came from immunoSEQ multiplex PCR; TCRdb's copy has only in-frame clones and leaves some out. This table holds tens of thousands of clones, around 95% found once. With respect to this clone: Antigen unknown.

The validation cohort, a group of under 150 subjects, included the donors and was separate from the roughly 620-subject first cohort. Study-level findings and limits: Among TCR sequences, most were rare, though some public TCRs appeared in many donors. Published work reported that the classifier diagnosed cytomegalovirus status with high specificity and sensitivity.

V dropped 9 bases and J dropped 2 bases, with 26 bases sitting between them. Per the germline V gene, CDR1 is SNHLY and CDR2 is FYNNEI. The CDR3 has 17 residues. The receptor was derived from a young woman in good health and CMV-seronegative. V gene TRBV2 combines with J gene TRBJ2-7, with D perhaps TRBD1 (6 bases). The specimen sequenced was PBMCs. The CDR3 nucleotides are TGTGCCAGTCTCATAATCGCCGGGACACCGAAAACCTACGAGCAGTACTTC. Translating it yields CASLIIAGTPKTYEQYF.